The rows below give T cell receptor beta chains drawn from one sample of a study of cytomegalovirus exposure and HLA in healthy donors. Only in-frame clones appear in the TCRdb table, and some are missing; sequencing was by immunoSEQ multiplex PCR. The sample lists 140,000 to 150,000 clones, approximately 80% seen once, with 2.5% to 3% in the top ten. Sequenced input: PBMCs. The source is a female donor in good health and CMV-seronegative. Each CDR3 is given with its conserved first and last residue. A D gene is named only where the DNA matches it firmly. Where a row states a size, it is once, few, many or the class of an expanded clone; other rows omit it.

J gene | V gene | D gene | clone size | CDR3 protein | CDR3 DNA
TRBJ2-2 | TRBV7-9 | NA | NA | CASSLSAGPNTGELFF | TGTGCCAGCAGCTTAAGTGCGGGGCCGAACACCGGGGAGCTGTTTTTT
TRBJ1-2 | TRBV2 | NA | NA | CASSVARKSNYGYTF | TGTGCCAGCAGTGTAGCCAGAAAATCTAACTATGGCTACACCTTC
TRBJ1-6 | TRBV6-1 | NA | NA | CASSEWHRANSPLHF | TGTGCCAGCAGTGAATGGCACAGAGCTAATTCACCCCTCCACTTT
TRBJ2-5 | TRBV25-1 | NA | once | CASSEYRETQYF | TGTGCCAGCAGTGAATACCGAGAGACCCAGTACTTC
TRBJ2-7 | TRBV5-6 | TRBD1 | NA | CASSRRPTGSYEQYF | TGTGCCAGCAGCCGGCGCCCGACAGGGTCCTACGAGCAGTACTTC
TRBJ2-4 | TRBV19 | NA | NA | CASSIGTGNIQYF | TGTGCCAGTAGTATAGGGACGGGGAACATTCAGTACTTC
TRBJ1-1 | TRBV5-1 | TRBD1 | few | CASSYGDRVSEAFF | TGCGCCAGCAGCTATGGGGACAGGGTGAGTGAAGCTTTCTTT
TRBJ2-3 | TRBV7-8 | TRBD2 | NA | CASSLSGRAGDTQYF | TGTGCCAGCAGCTTATCCGGGAGGGCCGGAGATACGCAGTATTTT
TRBJ1-5 | TRBV27 | NA | NA | CASSRGIRQPQHF | TGTGCCAGCAGTCGGGGGATTCGCCAGCCCCAGCATTTT
TRBJ2-1 | TRBV30 | TRBD2 | NA | CAWSVGGLVSEQFF | TGTGCCTGGAGTGTTGGGGGACTAGTTAGTGAGCAGTTCTTC
TRBJ1-2 | TRBV9 | NA | NA | CASRVDGGDYGYTF | TGTGCCAGCAGGGTGGACGGAGGGGACTATGGCTACACCTTC
TRBJ1-2 | TRBV28 | TRBD1 | NA | CASSLYQGANDYGYTF | TGTGCCAGCAGTTTATACCAGGGGGCGAACGACTATGGCTACACCTTC
TRBJ1-5 | TRBV30 | NA | NA | CAWSVRTAIEGQPQHF | TGTGCCTGGAGTGTCCGGACAGCTATAGAAGGTCAGCCCCAGCATTTT
TRBJ2-3 | TRBV4-3 | TRBD2 | NA | CASSLGLAVDTQYF | TGCGCCAGCAGCCTGGGACTAGCAGTAGATACGCAGTATTTT
TRBJ2-7 | TRBV5-8 | TRBD2 | NA | CASSSGTSGGPGEQYF | TGTGCCAGCAGCAGCGGGACTAGCGGGGGTCCGGGGGAGCAGTACTTC
TRBJ1-2 | TRBV6-5 | NA | NA | CASSSRGGPDYGYTF | TGTGCCAGCAGTTCCCGGGGGGGCCCGGACTATGGCTACACCTTC
TRBJ2-1 | TRBV6-5 | TRBD2 | NA | CASSPGLAGKNEQFF | TGTGCCAGCAGCCCTGGACTAGCGGGGAAAAATGAGCAGTTCTTC
TRBJ2-1 | TRBV4-1 | TRBD2 | NA | CASSQPPSGSSYNEQFF | TGCGCCAGCAGCCAGCCTCCTAGCGGGAGCTCCTACAATGAGCAGTTCTTC
TRBJ1-5 | TRBV5-6 | NA | NA | CASSRWGEARQPQHF | TGTGCCAGCAGCCGCTGGGGGGAAGCAAGGCAGCCCCAGCATTTT
TRBJ1-4 | TRBV7-2 | NA | NA | CASSFSEKLFF | TGTGCCAGCAGCTTCAGTGAAAAACTGTTTTTT
TRBJ1-5 | TRBV30 | NA | NA | CAWSVPGGVAQPQHF | TGTGCCTGGAGTGTACCGGGAGGGGTGGCTCAGCCCCAGCATTTT
TRBJ1-1 | TRBV4-1 | TRBD1 | once | CASSTHRGRTEAFF | TGCGCCAGCAGCACTCACAGGGGGCGGACTGAAGCTTTCTTT
TRBJ1-4 | TRBV7-9 | NA | NA | CASSFYRAANEKLFF | TGTGCCAGCAGCTTCTACAGGGCGGCTAATGAAAAACTGTTTTTT
TRBJ2-1 | TRBV5-1 | TRBD2 | NA | CASTTTSGGYNEQFF | TGCGCCAGCACCACCACTAGCGGGGGCTACAATGAGCAGTTCTTC
TRBJ1-5 | TRBV30 | TRBD1 | NA | CAWTGDSSNQPQHF | TGTGCCTGGACAGGGGACAGCAGCAATCAGCCCCAGCATTTT
TRBJ2-7 | TRBV21-1 | NA | NA | CASSRQAPGSYEQYF | TGTGCCAGCAGCCGACAGGCGCCCGGATCTTACGAGCAGTACTTC
TRBJ2-7 | TRBV4-3 | TRBD2 | few | CASSRSLAGATYEQYF | TGCGCCAGCAGCCGCTCGCTAGCGGGGGCCACCTACGAGCAGTACTTC
TRBJ1-2 | TRBV5-6 | NA | NA | CASSLPSPGTPNYGYPF | TGTGCCAGCAGCTTGCCCTCCCCCGGGACACCTAACTATGGCTACCCCTTC
TRBJ1-2 | TRBV7-2 | NA | few | CASSLEAAYGYTF | TGTGCCAGCAGCTTAGAGGCGGCCTATGGCTACACCTTC
TRBJ1-1 | TRBV7-2 | NA | few | CASSLERAGNTEAFF | TGTGCCAGCAGCTTAGAGCGGGCGGGGAACACTGAAGCTTTCTTT
TRBJ2-7 | TRBV19 | TRBD2 | NA | CASSISGRTYEQYF | TGTGCCAGTAGTATAAGCGGGAGGACCTACGAGCAGTACTTC
TRBJ2-2 | TRBV29-1 | TRBD2 | few | CSVKGAGVDTGELFF | TGCAGCGTCAAAGGGGCGGGGGTGGACACCGGGGAGCTGTTTTTT
TRBJ1-1 | TRBV5-6 | NA | few | CASSLQNTEAFF | TGTGCCAGCAGCTTGCAGAACACTGAAGCTTTCTTT
TRBJ2-1 | TRBV7-2 | NA | NA | CASSEAGFYNEQFF | TGTGCCAGCAGCGAGGCCGGGTTCTACAATGAGCAGTTCTTC
TRBJ2-2 | TRBV7-9 | NA | NA | CASSQRGGTGELFF | TGTGCCAGCAGCCAGAGGGGGGGCACCGGGGAGCTGTTTTTT
TRBJ2-3 | TRBV5-1 | TRBD2 | NA | CASSLTSGRSRDTQYF | TGCGCCAGCAGCTTGACTAGCGGGAGGTCGAGAGATACGCAGTATTTT
TRBJ2-1 | TRBV4-3 | NA | NA | CASASGLGNEQFF | TGCGCCAGCGCATCCGGACTCGGGAATGAGCAGTTCTTC
TRBJ2-7 | TRBV5-1 | NA | NA | CASSLASRSEQYF | TGCGCCAGCAGCTTGGCTTCCAGGTCCGAGCAGTACTTC
TRBJ2-7 | TRBV11-2 | NA | NA | CASSTGVPYEQYF | TGTGCCAGCAGCACCGGGGTCCCCTACGAGCAGTACTTC
TRBJ2-7 | TRBV5-1 | NA | NA | CASSLGLEIYYEQYF | TGCGCCAGCAGCTTGGGACTAGAAATATACTACGAGCAGTACTTC
TRBJ1-5 | TRBV30 | TRBD1 | NA | CAWSRRDRGRSQPQHF | TGTGCCTGGAGTCGAAGGGACAGGGGCCGGAGTCAGCCCCAGCATTTT
TRBJ1-4 | TRBV27 | NA | once | CASSLSRRGGEKLFF | TGTGCCAGCAGTTTATCTCGCAGGGGAGGGGAAAAACTGTTTTTT
TRBJ1-3 | TRBV30 | TRBD1 | NA | CAFYRGGNTIYF | TGTGCCTTCTACAGGGGTGGAAACACCATATATTTT
TRBJ1-2 | TRBV6-1 | TRBD1 | NA | CASSETGFYYGYTF | TGTGCCAGCAGTGAGACAGGGTTCTATTATGGCTACACCTTC
TRBJ2-4 | TRBV5-4 | NA | NA | CASSLGGGRNIQYF | TGTGCCAGCAGCTTAGGAGGAGGGAGGAACATTCAGTACTTC
TRBJ2-2 | TRBV28 | NA | NA | CASSLPGLGENTGELFF | TGTGCCAGCAGCCTCCCCGGCCTAGGCGAGAACACCGGGGAGCTGTTTTTT
TRBJ1-2 | TRBV10-3 | NA | NA | CAISDRALDGYTF | TGTGCCATCAGTGACAGGGCCTTGGATGGCTACACCTTC
TRBJ1-1 | TRBV5-1 | NA | few | CASSQQMNTEAFF | TGCGCCAGCAGCCAACAGATGAACACTGAAGCTTTCTTT
TRBJ1-2 | TRBV27 | TRBD1 | few | CASSDPRQGAGYGYTF | TGTGCCAGCAGTGACCCTCGTCAGGGGGCGGGCTATGGCTACACCTTC
TRBJ1-2 | TRBV11-2 | TRBD1 | NA | CASSPDRDYGYTF | TGTGCCAGCAGCCCCGACAGGGACTATGGCTACACCTTC